This is a list of T cell receptor beta chains from one sample in a study of cytomegalovirus exposure and HLA in healthy donors. The repertoire was sequenced with immunoSEQ multiplex PCR; TCRdb's copy has only in-frame clones and lacks some. The sample has 110,000 to 150,000 clones; roughly 92% are singletons. The sequenced sample consisted of PBMCs. Source of these receptors: a man aged 18 to 29 in good health and CMV-seronegative. Each CDR3 is given with its conserved first and last residue. Each record gives: clone size, J gene, D gene, V gene, CDR3 protein, CDR3 DNA. The D gene is left open where the match is weak. Some rows have no size entry. The others give once, few or many, or a class for an expanded clone.

abundance: .
j_gene: TRBJ2-3
d_gene: TRBD2
v_gene: TRBV5-1
CDR3aa: CASSTSVGTDTQYF
CDR3nt: TGCGCCAGCAGCACTAGCGTAGGCACGGATACGCAGTATTTT

abundance: .
j_gene: TRBJ1-1
d_gene: .
v_gene: TRBV19
CDR3aa: CASRGGMNTEAFF
CDR3nt: TGTGCCAGTAGGGGGGGGATGAACACTGAAGCTTTCTTT

abundance: .
j_gene: TRBJ2-7
d_gene: .
v_gene: TRBV5-4
CDR3aa: CASSLAQGYEQYF
CDR3nt: TGTGCCAGCAGCTTGGCACAGGGATACGAGCAGTACTTC

abundance: .
j_gene: TRBJ1-2
d_gene: .
v_gene: TRBV7-2
CDR3aa: CASSLYGEGYTF
CDR3nt: TGTGCCAGCAGCTTATACGGGGAAGGCTACACCTTC

abundance: .
j_gene: TRBJ2-5
d_gene: .
v_gene: TRBV7-9
CDR3aa: CASSDLGGSQETQYF
CDR3nt: TGTGCCAGCAGCGATCTAGGGGGATCCCAAGAGACCCAGTACTTC

abundance: .
j_gene: TRBJ1-1
d_gene: TRBD1
v_gene: TRBV5-1
CDR3aa: CASSITGGATTEAFF
CDR3nt: TGCGCCAGCAGCATAACAGGGGGCGCAACCACTGAAGCTTTCTTT

abundance: few
j_gene: TRBJ2-7
d_gene: .
v_gene: TRBV19
CDR3aa: CASSRGMSSYEQYF
CDR3nt: TGTGCCAGTAGTCGGGGGATGTCGTCCTACGAGCAGTACTTC

abundance: .
j_gene: TRBJ2-1
d_gene: TRBD2
v_gene: TRBV5-1
CDR3aa: CASSRGDYNEQFF
CDR3nt: TGCGCCAGCAGTCGGGGGGACTACAATGAGCAGTTCTTC

abundance: .
j_gene: TRBJ1-2
d_gene: .
v_gene: TRBV9
CDR3aa: CASSVADRGGGYGYTF
CDR3nt: TGTGCCAGCAGCGTAGCCGACCGAGGGGGGGGGTATGGCTACACCTTC

abundance: .
j_gene: TRBJ2-5
d_gene: TRBD1
v_gene: TRBV6-4
CDR3aa: CASSEGGQPFETQYF
CDR3nt: TGTGCCAGCAGTGAAGGGGGACAGCCCTTCGAGACCCAGTACTTC

abundance: .
j_gene: TRBJ2-1
d_gene: TRBD1
v_gene: TRBV11-3
CDR3aa: CASSLSRLDRGPDEQFF
CDR3nt: TGTGCCAGCAGCTTAAGTAGGTTGGACAGGGGGCCGGATGAGCAGTTCTTC

abundance: .
j_gene: TRBJ2-1
d_gene: TRBD1
v_gene: TRBV7-9
CDR3aa: CASSPPDRVEQFF
CDR3nt: TGTGCCAGCAGCCCACCCGACAGGGTTGAGCAGTTCTTC

abundance: .
j_gene: TRBJ2-5
d_gene: .
v_gene: TRBV9
CDR3aa: CASSVPGLGETQYF
CDR3nt: TGTGCCAGCAGCGTACCGGGACTGGGAGAGACCCAGTACTTC

abundance: .
j_gene: TRBJ2-1
d_gene: .
v_gene: TRBV2
CDR3aa: CASRTGTAVYNEQFF
CDR3nt: TGTGCCAGCCGGACCGGGACTGCGGTCTACAATGAGCAGTTCTTC

abundance: .
j_gene: TRBJ1-1
d_gene: TRBD1
v_gene: TRBV5-1
CDR3aa: CASSFTGENTEAFF
CDR3nt: TGCGCCAGCAGCTTCACAGGGGAAAACACTGAAGCTTTCTTT

abundance: .
j_gene: TRBJ1-3
d_gene: .
v_gene: TRBV5-1
CDR3aa: CASSLGPGGSGNTIYF
CDR3nt: TGCGCCAGCAGCTTGGGACCAGGCGGGTCTGGAAACACCATATATTTT

abundance: .
j_gene: TRBJ2-5
d_gene: .
v_gene: TRBV7-6
CDR3aa: CASSLADQETQYF
CDR3nt: TGTGCCAGCAGCTTAGCCGACCAAGAGACCCAGTACTTC